The 5 T cell receptor beta chains below were found in one sample sequenced in a study of blood T cell repertoires in COVID-19. This table comes from immunoSEQ multiplex PCR, and its TCRdb copy is limited to in-frame clones, with some not included. Of 250,000 to 400,000 clones in the sample, more than 75% were seen once. Sequenced sample: PBMCs or T cells enriched from blood (not recorded which). Every receptor here comes from a woman aged 25 to 39 who had recovered from COVID-19.

Written as DNA, the CDR3 is TGTGCCAGCAGCTTATTAGGGCCAGGGATCTATTCACCCCTCCACTTT. This gives the protein CASSLLGPGIYSPLHF. The chain is built from TRBV7-2 and TRBJ1-6; D might be TRBD1 (5 bases). The germline V and J ends were trimmed by 2 bases and 8 bases, with 16 bases remaining between them. This CDR3 region has 16 residues. Germline values: CDR1 SGHTA, CDR2 FQGNSA. The whole variable domain, remainder taken from reference TRBV7-2 and TRBJ1-6, is GAGVSQSPSNKVTEKGKDVELRCDPISGHTALYWYRQSLGQGLEFLIYFQGNSAPDKSGLPSDRFSAERTGGSVSTLTIQRTQQEDSAVYLCASSLLGPGIYSPLHFGNGTRLTVT.

V usage is TRBV28 and J usage is TRBJ1-6; weak D call: TRBD1 (5 bases). CDR3 length equals 14 residues. The V end was cut by 0 bases, the J end by 5 bases, with 5 bases between. Germline V gene lookup returns CDR1 MDHEN and CDR2 SYDVKM. CDR3 loop: CASSLWTDNSPLHF. For the CDR3, the DNA is TGTGCCAGCAGTTTATGGACAGATAATTCACCCCTCCACTTT.

The chain recombines TRBV3-1 (or the pseudogene TRBV3-2) with TRBJ1-1; D call uncertain. V was clipped by 0 bases and J by 7 bases, with 21 bases between them. CDR1 is LGHDT and CDR2 is YNNKEL in the germline V gene (reference sequence). This CDR3 comprises 17 residues. The CDR3 sequence is CASSQEIGRYPPIEAFF. The CDR3 nucleotides are TGTGCCAGCAGCCAAGAAATAGGGAGGTATCCTCCGATTGAAGCTTTCTTT.

A few counts support this clone. This CDR3 is CASSLGTEAFF. For the CDR3, the DNA is TGTGCCAGCAGCCTCGGCACTGAAGCTTTCTTT. The V gene is TRBV6-2 or TRBV6-3, the J gene TRBJ1-1; D is ambiguous. This CDR3 region has 11 residues. Trimming shortened V by 6 bases and J by 4 bases, and 6 bases separated the two germline ends. Per germline, CDR1 MNHEY and CDR2 SVGEGT.

This chain links TRBV6-5 with TRBJ1-1; 10 nucleotides line up with TRBD1. The CDR3 sequence is 15 residues long. CDR1 is MNHEY and CDR2 is SVGAGI in the germline V gene. The V and J ends lost 6 bases and 4 bases, in that order; junction bases with no gene match: 8. CDR3 sequence reads: CASRGLDRGSTEAFF. CDR3 sequence (DNA): TGTGCCAGCAGAGGATTGGACAGGGGGTCCACTGAAGCTTTCTTT.